The 19 T cell receptor beta chains reported below all come from one sample, sequenced in a study of shared clonotypes between healthy human individuals. The protocol was immunoSEQ multiplex PCR, while the TCRdb copy is restricted to in-frame clones and leaves out a portion. Among some 2.3 million clones listed, 85% to 95% were seen once. Sequencing was performed on naive CD4+ T cells from PBMCs. The subset was: CD45RA+ positively selected. These receptors came from a man between 18 and 29 years old in good health. Some clones in this sample may be carry-over from other donors' samples.

This chain joins TRBV4-1 and TRBJ2-3; TRBD2 matches 11 bases. This CDR3 contains 19 residues. With 3 bases clipped from V and 2 bases from J, the junction kept 13 bases outside the gene matches. Germline V gene data show CDR1 as MGHRA and CDR2 as YSYEKL. The CDR3 loop reads CASSHPGGTSGRFTDTQYF. The CDR3 nucleotides read TGCGCCAGCAGCCACCCGGGGGGGACTAGCGGAAGGTTCACAGATACGCAGTATTTT.

The chain recombines TRBV5-1 with TRBJ2-6; D gene unclear. The CDR3 is 16 residues long. Between the trimmed V and J ends, which lost 1 base and 0 bases, there was a span of 8 bases. In germline, CDR1 is SGHRS, CDR2 YFSETQ. CDR3 coding DNA: TGCGCCAGCAGCTTGAGGGTCTCCTCTGGGGCCAACGTCCTGACTTTC. Protein product: CASSLRVSSGANVLTF.

V and J are TRBV7-9 and TRBJ2-3; 7 positions agree with TRBD1. The CDR3 runs 15 residues. The germline V gene encodes CDR1 SEHNR and CDR2 FQNEAQ (reference sequence). The V gene end was trimmed by 4 bases and the J gene end by 2 bases; junction bases not matched to a gene: 6. The CDR3 bases are TGTGCCAGCAGCTCGGACAGGTTAGCCACAGATACGCAGTATTTT. It specifies CASSSDRLATDTQYF.

The J gene is TRBJ2-1, the V gene TRBV4-1, with D perhaps being TRBD1 or TRBD2 (6 bases each). The CDR3 loop spans 16 amino acids. Germline V gene lookup returns CDR1 MGHRA and CDR2 YSYEKL. V lost 4 bases and J lost 8, with 21 bases in between. The CDR3 DNA reads as TGCGCCAGCAGCCTGTACGGGGGCCGCGTAGGTGATGAGCAGTTCTTC. Protein sequence: CASSLYGGRVGDEQFF.

The chain employs TRBV7-6 and TRBJ2-1; D is possibly TRBD2 (6 bases). The V and J ends lost 3 bases and 0 bases respectively, with 9 bases between them. In germline, CDR1 is SGHVS, CDR2 FNYEAQ. The CDR3 has 15 amino acids. The chain's CDR3 is CASSLFSGSYNEQFF. The CDR3 region has the DNA TGTGCCAGCAGCTTGTTTAGCGGCTCCTACAATGAGCAGTTCTTC.

This clone was recorded once. This chain uses TRBV2 with TRBJ2-7, with TRBD2 matching 8 bases. Germline loops: CDR1 SNHLY, CDR2 FYNNEI. Trimming cost V 8 bases and J 3 bases; bases outside gene matches: 9. This CDR3 has 14 amino acids. The CDR3 nucleotides are TGTGCCAGCCTCCTTGGGCTAGCGGGCTACGAGCAGTACTTC. Its translation: CASLLGLAGYEQYF.

As concerns this clone: Other DNA sequences of this sample code for an identical CDR3. The chain employs TRBV5-4 and TRBJ2-3; D ambiguous. The CDR3 extends over 14 amino acids. Trimming took 2 bases from V and 0 from J, leaving 7 bases between them. Germline CDR1 is SGHNT and CDR2 is YYREEE (reference sequence). The CDR3 DNA sequence: TGTGCCAGCAGCTTACGGCGGAGCACAGATACGCAGTATTTT. Its protein is CASSLRRSTDTQYF. Combining the CDR3 with reference TRBV5-4 and TRBJ2-3 gives the whole variable domain ETGVTQSPTHLIKTRGQQVTLRCSSQSGHNTVSWYQQALGQGPQFIFQYYREEENGRGNFPPRFSGLQFPNYSSELNVNALELDDSALYLCASSLRRSTDTQYFGPGTRLTVL.

As DNA, the CDR3 is TGTGCCAGCAGTGAAGTGCGGGATGTCTACAATGAGCAGTTCTTC. This translates into CASSEVRDVYNEQFF. The chain joins TRBV6-1 to TRBJ2-1, with D maybe TRBD2 (6 bases). The germline CDR1 and CDR2 sequences are MNHNS and SASEGT. The CDR3 contains 15 residues. V was clipped by 1 base and J by 3 bases, with 10 bases between them.

The gene calls are TRBV19 and TRBJ1-5; D gene ambiguous. The CDR3 length is 13 residues. Germline lookup yields CDR1 LNHDA and CDR2 SQIVND (reference sequence). V was pared by 6 bases and J by 5 bases, with 11 bases between. CDR3 nucleotides: TGTGCCAGTAGGTTCCGCGAACATCAGCCCCAGCATTTT. It specifies CASRFREHQPQHF.

The DNA of the CDR3 is TGTGCCAGCACCCCTCGGGACAGGTCAAACTACGAGCAGTACTTC. Encoded protein: CASTPRDRSNYEQYF. V usage is TRBV9 and J usage is TRBJ2-7; TRBD1 agrees at 8 bases. V shed 6 bases and J 3 bases; nucleotides not matched to a gene: 11. The germline V gene has CDR1 SGDLS and CDR2 YYNGEE. This CDR3 is 15 amino acids long.

This chain connects TRBV11-3 to TRBJ2-2; D ambiguous. Trimming removed 0 bases at V and 7 bases at J, with 9 bases between. Germline V CDR1 and CDR2: SGHNT, YENEEA. The CDR3 is 14 residues long. CDR3 sequence reads: CASSLDPSDGELFF. CDR3 coding DNA: TGTGCCAGCAGCTTAGACCCCTCAGACGGGGAGCTGTTTTTT.

Note on this clone: Other DNA sequences from this sample encode an identical CDR3 as well. J is TRBJ1-2 and V is TRBV28; D might be TRBD1 (5 bases). Trimming stripped 3 bases from V and 2 bases from J, with 10 bases between. The CDR3 has 14 residues. Germline CDR1 and CDR2: MDHEN and SYDVKM. CDR3 nucleotides: TGTGCCAGCAGTTTGGGGCAGGCCAACTATGGCTACACCTTC. This gives the protein CASSLGQANYGYTF.

The V call is TRBV10-3, the J call TRBJ2-1, with D perhaps TRBD2 (6 bases). The V end was cut by 6 bases, the J end by 10 bases, with 16 bases between. Germline V lookup: CDR1 ENHRY, CDR2 SYGVKD. This CDR3 has 13 amino acids. CDR3 loop: CAIRRMGGPEQFF. The DNA of the CDR3 is TGTGCCATCAGGAGAATGGGGGGACCCGAGCAGTTCTTC.

The chain uses TRBV7-3 and TRBJ2-1; unclear D gene. The CDR3 has 13 amino acids. CDR1 is SGHTA, CDR2 FQGTGA, per germline. The V end lost 2 bases, the J end lost 3 bases, and 5 bases lay between the germline ends. CDR3 loop: CASSLSYYNEQFF. CDR3 DNA: TGTGCCAGCAGCTTATCTTACTACAATGAGCAGTTCTTC. The full variable domain, in which reference TRBV7-3 and TRBJ2-1 provide the parts outside the CDR3, is GAGVSQTPSNKVTEKGKYVELRCDPISGHTALYWYRQSLGQGPEFLIYFQGTGAADDSGLPNDRFFAVRPEGSVSTLKIQRTERGDSAVYLCASSLSYYNEQFFGPGTRLTVL.

The chain has TRBV12-5 and TRBJ2-1; 7 bases match TRBD2. The germline V gene encodes CDR1 LGHNT and CDR2 FRNRAP. This CDR3 has 16 amino acids. The trim removed 0 bases at V and 7 bases at J, leaving 9 bases unmatched. CDR3 loop: CASGLVNSGFINEQFF. In DNA, the CDR3 is TGTGCTAGTGGTTTGGTTAATAGCGGGTTCATAAATGAGCAGTTCTTC.

The chain recombines TRBV27 with TRBJ1-4, with D perhaps matching TRBD1 (6 bases). Germline CDR1 reads MNHEY; CDR2 reads SMNVEV (reference sequence). This CDR3 is 14 amino acids long. V was pared by 5 bases and J by 10 bases, with 17 bases between. CDR3 region: CASSPWGGTGKLFF. DNA for the CDR3: TGTGCCAGCAGTCCGTGGGGGGGCACGGGAAAACTGTTTTTT. Complete variable domain (other parts from reference TRBV27 and TRBJ1-4): EAQVTQNPRYLITVTGKKLTVTCSQNMNHEYMSWYRQDPGLGLRQIYYSMNVEVTDKGDVPEGYKVSRKEKRNFPLILESPSPNQTSLYFCASSPWGGTGKLFFGSGTQLSVL.

CDR3 sequence: CASSLMPNNEQYF. DNA of the CDR3: TGTGCCAGCAGCTTAATGCCTAACAACGAGCAGTACTTC. V gene TRBV7-3 combines with J gene TRBJ2-7; the D is unclear. Germline lookup yields CDR1 SGHTA and CDR2 FQGTGA. CDR3 length: 13 residues. V was cut by 1 base and J by 5 bases, with 9 bases left in between.

The chain recombines TRBV5-1 with TRBJ1-4, with D tentatively TRBD1 (5 bases). V was trimmed by 4 bases and J by 0 bases, leaving 13 bases between them. The CDR3 spans 16 residues. Germline V gene data show CDR1 as SGHRS and CDR2 as YFSETQ. The CDR3 sequence is CASSPAPGATNEKLFF. CDR3 coding DNA: TGCGCCAGCAGCCCCGCGCCGGGGGCAACTAATGAAAAACTGTTTTTT.

The chain is built from TRBV27 and TRBJ1-2, with D unresolved. The CDR3 is 13 residues long. V lost 5 bases to trimming and J lost 2 bases, with 9 bases between them. Germline lookup yields CDR1 MNHEY and CDR2 SMNVEV (reference sequence). The CDR3 here is CASSPIVNYGYTF. The CDR3 coding sequence is TGTGCCAGCAGTCCGATAGTGAACTATGGCTACACCTTC.